The 9 T cell receptor beta chains below all came from one sample that was sequenced in a study of lymphopenia after photon versus proton radiotherapy. Profiling relied on immunoSEQ multiplex PCR, and the TCRdb table lists in-frame clones only, not all of them. The sample consists of around 55,000 clones, approximately 84% of them appearing once. The sample in question was peripheral blood, obtained from a patient treated with proton-based radiotherapy. The source is a man between 60 and 75 years old with pancreatic cancer.

This chain joins TRBV20-1 and TRBJ1-2, with D uncertain. This CDR3 has 11 amino acids. Deletions cut 4 bases from V and 7 bases from J, with 10 bases between. Looked up from germline, CDR1 is DFQATT and CDR2 is SNEGSKA (reference sequence). DNA of the CDR3: TGCAGTGCTAAGGTTCAAAGTGGCTACACCTTC. Protein: CSAKVQSGYTF.

The chain combines TRBV19 with TRBJ1-1; D perhaps matches TRBD1 (6 bases). Germline CDR1 is LNHDA and CDR2 is SQIVND (reference sequence). CDR3 length equals 12 residues. Trimming stripped 2 bases from V and 8 bases from J, with 9 bases between. CDR3 residues: CASSIRGGEAFF. The CDR3 bases are TGTGCCAGTAGTATACGAGGGGGGGAAGCTTTCTTT.

The CDR3 bases are TGTGCCAGCAGCGTAGAAAGCAGGCTAGCGGGAGGGCCCGAGACCCAGTACTTC. This encodes CASSVESRLAGGPETQYF. V gene TRBV9 combines with J gene TRBJ2-5; 12 nucleotides match TRBD2. Trimming at V came to 0 bases and at J to 5 bases, leaving 11 bases not matched to a gene. This CDR3 comprises 18 residues. The germline gives CDR1 SGDLS, CDR2 YYNGEE.

Only a few counts were recorded for this clone. The chain carries TRBV30 and TRBJ1-1, with no clear D. Trimming stripped 5 bases from V and 1 base from J, with 11 bases between. The CDR3 has 13 amino acids. Per the germline V gene, CDR1 is GTSNPN and CDR2 is SVGIG (reference sequence). CDR3 DNA: TGTGCCTGGCGATTCACCCGGAACACTGAAGCTTTCTTT. The encoded protein is CAWRFTRNTEAFF.

This clone was observed once. The V gene is TRBV21-1, the J gene TRBJ2-1; TRBD1 reflects the table's D call only, with no check against the DNA. TRBV21-1 is a recognized pseudogene. This CDR3 contains 15 residues. CDR3 sequence: CASSLRPGSYNEQFF. The CDR3 DNA sequence: TGTGCCAGCAGCCTTCGGCCAGGGTCCTACAATGAGCAGTTCTTC.

The rearrangement links TRBV27 to TRBJ2-2; tentatively, D is TRBD2 (6 bases). Germline loops: CDR1 MNHEY, CDR2 SMNVEV (reference sequence). Trimming removed 5 bases at V and 0 bases at J, with 13 bases between. This CDR3 has 16 residues. CDR3 residues: CASSRDGLPNTGELFF. The CDR3 bases are TGTGCCAGCAGTCGGGATGGACTACCGAACACCGGGGAGCTGTTTTTT.

The CDR3 reads CASSLEVSSLSSGYTF. The CDR3 nucleotides read TGTGCCAGCAGCTTAGAGGTTTCAAGTCTCTCAAGTGGCTACACCTTC. V and J are TRBV7-9 and TRBJ1-2; D gene ambiguous. Trimming took off 1 base at V and 7 bases at J, with 19 bases between the two ends. Germline loops: CDR1 SEHNR, CDR2 FQNEAQ (reference sequence). This CDR3 is 16 amino acids long.

This chain uses TRBV7-9 with TRBJ2-4; D call uncertain. Trimming took 5 bases from V and 3 from J, leaving 17 bases between them. The germline V gene has CDR1 SEHNR and CDR2 FQNEAQ (reference sequence). The CDR3 is 16 residues long. The CDR3 nucleotides read TGTGCCAGCAGCCAGAGTTGGGGTTTGGGCAAAAACATTCAGTACTTC. Its translation: CASSQSWGLGKNIQYF. Together with reference TRBV7-9 and TRBJ2-4, the CDR3 gives the full variable domain: DTGVSQNPRHKITKRGQNVTFRCDPISEHNRLYWYRQTLGQGPEFLTYFQNEAQLEKSRLLSDRFSAERPKGSFSTLEIQRTEQGDSAMYLCASSQSWGLGKNIQYFGAGTRLSVL.

The chain carries TRBV2 and TRBJ1-2, with 10 positions matching TRBD1. CDR1 is SNHLY and CDR2 is FYNNEI in the germline V gene. V gave up 8 bases and J gave up 7 bases; unmatched junction bases: 16. CDR3 length: 16 amino acids. The DNA for the CDR3 is TGTGCCAGCCAACCCCCCTCGGGACAGGGGAAAGCTGGCTACACCTTC. Protein product: CASQPPSGQGKAGYTF.